This T cell receptor (beta chain) emerged from a study of OX40 agonist ivuxolimab in advanced cancers. Study details: Patients treated during dose escalation were battling hepatocellular carcinoma, melanoma, renal cell or head and neck cancer. Allowance was made for prior anti-PD-1, anti-PD-L1 or anti-CTLA-4 therapy, and roughly 40% had some. The study reported partial responses in three patients: one hepatocellular carcinoma, two cutaneous melanoma.

Libraries were prepared by immunoSEQ multiplex PCR; TCRdb keeps only in-frame clonotypes and omits some of them. The sample lists 66,000 or so clones; about 92% were seen once. Trimming left V 6 bases short and J 6 bases short, with 17 bases between. CDR3 length: 15 amino acids. Looked up from germline, CDR1 is MNHNY and CDR2 is SVGAGI (reference sequence). The sample holds a few counts of this clone. The TCR sequence derives from an adult with an advanced solid tumor such as melanoma, head and neck, liver or kidney cancer. Sequencing was performed on CD4+ or CD8+ T cells sorted from blood, taken in a trial of the OX40 agonist ivuxolimab. The chain uses TRBV6-6 and TRBJ1-4; no clear D. This CDR3 reads CASSQPFKKDEKLFF. DNA of the CDR3: TGTGCCAGCAGCCAACCTTTTAAAAAAGATGAAAAACTGTTTTTT.